What follows is one T cell receptor (beta chain) and its context. This entry belongs to a study of blood T cell repertoires in COVID-19. Study summary: In each case, the material was cDNA or gDNA derived from T cells, B-cell-depleted T cells, or PBMCs.

How the authors handled the data: Amplification with reference gene primers provided the estimates of nucleated cell counts. TCRdb's copy holds only in-frame clones and misses some; the assay was immunoSEQ multiplex PCR. That table furnishes V, J and clone size, whereas the DNA furnished D and trimming. The repertoire includes some 100,000 clones, about 88% of them detected once, and about 6.9% sits in the top ten. Germline CDR1 and CDR2: SGHDT and YYEEEE. The CDR3 length is 15 residues. J was trimmed by 7 bases and V by 4 bases; bases with no gene match: 8. This chain links TRBV5-6 with TRBJ2-5; 12 bases map to TRBD2. The sequenced sample was peripheral blood. This sequence originates from a man aged 30-40 years in a cohort sampled during active COVID-19. The CDR3 bases are TGTGCCAGCAGCCCCCTAGCGGGGGGGAAGTTGACCCAGTACTTC. Amino acids: CASSPLAGGKLTQYF.